This T cell receptor beta chain originates from a study of shared clonotypes between healthy human individuals. General study findings and limits: Apart from blood, nothing was sampled; tissue repertoires likely differ. Estimated clonotype richness was generally higher in naive than memory subsets.

Generated by immunoSEQ multiplex PCR, the TCRdb table keeps only in-frame clones and is missing some. This sample yields about 1 million clones, of which around 74% are seen a single time; about 1.4% belongs to the top ten. As for this clone: Its specificity is not known.

The study separated CD4+ cells into CD45RA+ naive and CD45RA-negative memory subsets. V lost 8 bases and J 8 bases, leaving 15 bases between the germline ends. Per the germline V gene, CDR1 is GTSNPN and CDR2 is SVGIG (reference sequence). The CDR3 length is 11 residues. The V gene is TRBV30, the J gene TRBJ1-1; D possibly corresponds to TRBD1 (6 bases). The sequencing input was memory CD4+ T cells sorted from blood. Regarding subset: CD45RA-negative fraction. The origin of this receptor is a man aged 18 to 30 in good health. The CDR3 sequence is CARERGAEAFF. CDR3 bases: TGTGCCAGAGAACGGGGGGCGGAAGCTTTCTTT.